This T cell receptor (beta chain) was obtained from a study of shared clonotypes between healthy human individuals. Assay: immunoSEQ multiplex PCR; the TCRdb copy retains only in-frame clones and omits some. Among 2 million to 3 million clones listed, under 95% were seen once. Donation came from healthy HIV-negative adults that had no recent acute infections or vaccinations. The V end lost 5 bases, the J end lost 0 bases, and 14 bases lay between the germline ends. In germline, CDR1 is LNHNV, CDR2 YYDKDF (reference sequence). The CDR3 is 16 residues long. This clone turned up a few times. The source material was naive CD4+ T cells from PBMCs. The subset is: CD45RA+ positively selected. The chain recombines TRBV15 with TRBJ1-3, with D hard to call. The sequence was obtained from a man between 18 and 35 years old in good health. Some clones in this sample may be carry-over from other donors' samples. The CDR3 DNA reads TGTGCCACCAGCGGAATACCGAGATTCTCTGGAAACACCATATATTTT. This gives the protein CATSGIPRFSGNTIYF.